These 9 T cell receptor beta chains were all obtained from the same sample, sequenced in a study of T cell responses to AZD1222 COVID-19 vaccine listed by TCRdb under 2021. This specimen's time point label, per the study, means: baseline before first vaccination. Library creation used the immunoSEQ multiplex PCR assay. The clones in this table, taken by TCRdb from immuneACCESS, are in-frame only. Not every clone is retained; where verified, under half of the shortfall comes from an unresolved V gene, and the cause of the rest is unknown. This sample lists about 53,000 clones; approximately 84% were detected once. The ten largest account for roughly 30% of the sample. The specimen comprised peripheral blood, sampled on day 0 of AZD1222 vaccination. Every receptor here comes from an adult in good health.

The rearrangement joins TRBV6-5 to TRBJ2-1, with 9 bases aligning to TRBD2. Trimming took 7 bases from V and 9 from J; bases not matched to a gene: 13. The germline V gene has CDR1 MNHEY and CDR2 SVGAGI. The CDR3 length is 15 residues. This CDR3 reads CASTSGKPRLGEQFF. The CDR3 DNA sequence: TGTGCCAGCACTAGCGGGAAACCGAGGTTAGGTGAGCAGTTCTTC.

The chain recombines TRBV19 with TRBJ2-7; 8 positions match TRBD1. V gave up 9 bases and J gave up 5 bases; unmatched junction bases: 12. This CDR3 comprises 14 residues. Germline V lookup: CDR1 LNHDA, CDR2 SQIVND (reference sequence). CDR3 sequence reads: CARLGTGGKHEQYF. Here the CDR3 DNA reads TGTGCCAGGTTAGGAACAGGGGGTAAGCACGAGCAGTACTTC.

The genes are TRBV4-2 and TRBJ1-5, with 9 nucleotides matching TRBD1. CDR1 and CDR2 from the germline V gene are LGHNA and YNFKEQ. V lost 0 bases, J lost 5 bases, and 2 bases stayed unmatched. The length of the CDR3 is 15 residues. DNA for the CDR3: TGTGCCAGCAGCCAAGAGGGGACAGGGTATCAGCCCCAGCATTTT. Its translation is CASSQEGTGYQPQHF.

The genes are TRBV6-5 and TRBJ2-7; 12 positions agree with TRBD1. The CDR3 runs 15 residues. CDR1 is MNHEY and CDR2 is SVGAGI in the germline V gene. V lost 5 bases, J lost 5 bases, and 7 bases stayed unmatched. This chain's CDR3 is CASSLPGTGGDEQYF. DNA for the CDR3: TGTGCCAGCAGTCTCCCAGGGACAGGGGGCGACGAGCAGTACTTC.

The CDR3 protein is CASSLEAIQANYGYTF. CDR3 nucleotide sequence: TGTGCCAGCAGCTTGGAGGCAATTCAAGCTAACTATGGCTACACCTTC. The genes are TRBV5-6 and TRBJ1-2; no firm D call. V lost 0 bases and J lost 0, with 12 bases in between. The germline CDR1 and CDR2 sequences are SGHDT and YYEEEE. This CDR3 is 16 amino acids long. Full variable domain (outside the CDR3, taken from reference TRBV5-6 and TRBJ1-2): DAGVTQSPTHLIKTRGQQVTLRCSPKSGHDTVSWYQQALGQGPQFIFQYYEEEERQRGNFPDRFSGHQFPNYSSELNVNALLLGDSALYLCASSLEAIQANYGYTFGSGTRLTVV.

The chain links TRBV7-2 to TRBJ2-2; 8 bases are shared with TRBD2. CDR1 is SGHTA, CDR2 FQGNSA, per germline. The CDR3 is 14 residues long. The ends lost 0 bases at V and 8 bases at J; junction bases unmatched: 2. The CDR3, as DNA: TGTGCCAGCAGCTTAGCCCGGGAGGGGGGGGAGCTGTTTTTT. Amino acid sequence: CASSLAREGGELFF.

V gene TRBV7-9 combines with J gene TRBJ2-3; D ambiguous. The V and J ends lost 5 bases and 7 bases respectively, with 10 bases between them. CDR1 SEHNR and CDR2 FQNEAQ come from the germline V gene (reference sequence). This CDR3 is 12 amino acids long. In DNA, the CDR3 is TGTGCCAGCAGCCACGGAGAGAATACGCAGTATTTT. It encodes CASSHGENTQYF. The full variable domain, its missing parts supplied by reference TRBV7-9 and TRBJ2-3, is DTGVSQNPRHKITKRGQNVTFRCDPISEHNRLYWYRQTLGQGPEFLTYFQNEAQLEKSRLLSDRFSAERPKGSFSTLEIQRTEQGDSAMYLCASSHGENTQYFGPGTRLTVL.

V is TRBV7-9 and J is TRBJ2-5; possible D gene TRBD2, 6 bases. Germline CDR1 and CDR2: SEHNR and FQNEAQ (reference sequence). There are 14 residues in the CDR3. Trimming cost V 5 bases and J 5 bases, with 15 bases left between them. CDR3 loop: CASSISGVPETQYF. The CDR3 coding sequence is TGTGCCAGCAGCATCTCGGGGGTCCCCGAGACCCAGTACTTC.

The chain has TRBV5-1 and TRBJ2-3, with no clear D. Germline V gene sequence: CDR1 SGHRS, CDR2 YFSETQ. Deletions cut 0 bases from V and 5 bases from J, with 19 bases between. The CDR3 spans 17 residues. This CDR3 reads CASSLGSLGPGGDTQYF. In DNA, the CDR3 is TGCGCCAGCAGCTTGGGAAGCTTAGGGCCGGGTGGAGATACGCAGTATTTT.